These 9 T cell receptor beta chains were all obtained from the same sample, sequenced in a study of blood T cell repertoires in COVID-19. Data came from immunoSEQ multiplex PCR; TCRdb stores just in-frame clones and leaves some out. This sample carries nearly 400,000 clones, 89% of them seen once, and the ten largest clones take 1.7%. Sequencing used PBMCs or T cells enriched from blood (not recorded which). These receptors originate from a woman under 40 who had recovered from COVID-19.

This chain connects TRBV4-2 to TRBJ1-5; D is uncertain. In germline, CDR1 is LGHNA, CDR2 YNFKEQ. The CDR3 length is 15 residues. V was shortened by 2 bases and J by 7 bases, with 15 bases between the two germline ends. The CDR3 sequence is CASSQRISNDQPQHF. As DNA, the CDR3 is TGTGCCAGCAGCCAAAGGATTAGCAACGACCAGCCCCAGCATTTT.

This clone has a single count. This sequence joins TRBV30 and TRBJ2-3, with 12 bases that match TRBD2. Germline-derived CDR1 and CDR2 are GTSNPN and SVGIG (reference sequence). V shed 2 bases, J shed 2 bases, and the junction held 2 bases outside the gene matches. The CDR3 extends over 15 amino acids. CDR3 DNA: TGTGCCTGGAGTCTAGCGGGGGGGAACACAGATACGCAGTATTTT. Translated: CAWSLAGGNTDTQYF.

V and J are TRBV9 and TRBJ1-6; 9 nucleotides agree with TRBD1. This CDR3 spans 14 amino acids. The germline V gene encodes CDR1 SGDLS and CDR2 YYNGEE. After removal of 3 bases from V and 9 bases from J, the junction contained 4 bases not matched to a gene. The CDR3 DNA is TGTGCCAGCAGCGAGACAGGGGGAGGTTCACCCCTCCACTTT. Its protein is CASSETGGGSPLHF. The entire variable domain, with the rest obtained from reference TRBV9 and TRBJ1-6, is as follows: DSGVTQTPKHLITATGQRVTLRCSPRSGDLSVYWYQQSLDQGLQFLIQYYNGEERAKGNILERFSAQQFPDLHSELNLSSLELGDSALYFCASSETGGGSPLHFGNGTRLTVT.

The chain is built from TRBV6-5 and TRBJ2-5; D is undetermined. V was trimmed by 0 bases and J by 0 bases, leaving 5 bases between them. Germline CDR1 and CDR2: MNHEY and SVGAGI. The CDR3 runs 14 residues. Here the CDR3 reads CASSYSADQETQYF. DNA for the CDR3: TGTGCCAGCAGTTACTCGGCAGACCAAGAGACCCAGTACTTC.

The gene calls are TRBV9 and TRBJ2-3, with TRBD2 matching 9 bases. Germline V gene sequence: CDR1 SGDLS, CDR2 YYNGEE. Trimming removed 3 bases from V and 4 bases from J; junction bases left unmatched: 9. The CDR3 is 16 amino acids. CDR3 sequence reads: CASSARGTSRSDTQYF. CDR3 in DNA: TGTGCCAGCAGCGCCAGAGGGACTAGCCGGTCAGATACGCAGTATTTT.

This clone has just one count. The rearrangement joins TRBV4-3 to TRBJ1-1, with 7 positions matching TRBD1. Germline V gene data show CDR1 as LGHNA and CDR2 as YSLEER. The V and J ends lost 0 bases and 8 bases, in that order; junction bases with no gene match: 3. The length of the CDR3 is 13 residues. In nucleotides, the CDR3 is TGCGCCAGCAGCCAAGACCGGGACAGCGAAGCTTTCTTT. Translated, it gives CASSQDRDSEAFF.

The V gene is TRBV7-2, the J gene TRBJ2-7, with TRBD1 matching over 8 bases. The CDR3 has 13 amino acids. Germline V CDR1 and CDR2: SGHTA, FQGNSA. The V gene end was trimmed by 8 bases and the J gene end by 1 base; junction bases not matched to a gene: 4. CDR3 sequence reads: CASGTGPSYEQYF. CDR3 DNA: TGTGCCAGCGGGACAGGCCCTTCCTACGAGCAGTACTTC.

This rearrangement joins TRBV11-1 to TRBJ1-1; D gene uncertain. V lost 5 bases, J lost 6 bases, and 22 bases lay in between. The length of the CDR3 is 16 residues. In germline, CDR1 is SGHAT, CDR2 FQDESV (reference sequence). The CDR3 reads CASSHEGGRRIPEAFF. The CDR3, as DNA: TGTGCCAGCAGCCACGAGGGTGGGCGGCGAATCCCTGAAGCTTTCTTT.

The rearrangement joins TRBV6-2 or TRBV6-3 to TRBJ2-7; unclear D gene. Trimming stripped 6 bases from V and 9 bases from J, with 12 bases between. The CDR3 consists of 11 residues. Germline V CDR1 and CDR2: MNHEY, SVGEGT. The CDR3 spells CASSRSLWQYF. CDR3 sequence (DNA): TGTGCCAGCAGCCGAAGTCTATGGCAGTACTTC.